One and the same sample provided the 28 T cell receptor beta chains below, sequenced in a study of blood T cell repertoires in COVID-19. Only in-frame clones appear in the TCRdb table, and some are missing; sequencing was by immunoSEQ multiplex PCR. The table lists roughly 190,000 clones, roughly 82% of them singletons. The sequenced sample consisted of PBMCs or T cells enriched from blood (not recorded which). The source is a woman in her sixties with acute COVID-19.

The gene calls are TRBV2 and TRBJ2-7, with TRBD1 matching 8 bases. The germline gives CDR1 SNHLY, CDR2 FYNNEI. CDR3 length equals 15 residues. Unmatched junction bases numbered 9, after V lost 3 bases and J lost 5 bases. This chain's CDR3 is CASSEPGQALDEQYV. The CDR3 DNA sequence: TGTGCCAGCAGTGAGCCGGGACAGGCCCTAGACGAGCAGTACGTC.

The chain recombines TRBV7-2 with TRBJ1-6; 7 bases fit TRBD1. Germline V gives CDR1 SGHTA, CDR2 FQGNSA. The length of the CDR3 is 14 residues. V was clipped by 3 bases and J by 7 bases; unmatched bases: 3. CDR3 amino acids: CASSFGQANSPLHF. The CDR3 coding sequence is TGTGCCAGCAGCTTTGGACAGGCCAATTCACCCCTCCACTTT. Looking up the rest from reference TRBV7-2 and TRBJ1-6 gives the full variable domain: GAGVSQSPSNKVTEKGKDVELRCDPISGHTALYWYRQSLGQGLEFLIYFQGNSAPDKSGLPSDRFSAERTGGSVSTLTIQRTQQEDSAVYLCASSFGQANSPLHFGNGTRLTVT.

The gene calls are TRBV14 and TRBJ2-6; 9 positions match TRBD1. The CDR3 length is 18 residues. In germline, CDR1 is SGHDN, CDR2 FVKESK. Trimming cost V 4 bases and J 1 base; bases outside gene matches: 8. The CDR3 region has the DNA TGTGCCAGCAGCCCAGGGGACAGGGAGATTTCTGGGGCCAACGTCCTGACTTTC. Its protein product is CASSPGDREISGANVLTF.

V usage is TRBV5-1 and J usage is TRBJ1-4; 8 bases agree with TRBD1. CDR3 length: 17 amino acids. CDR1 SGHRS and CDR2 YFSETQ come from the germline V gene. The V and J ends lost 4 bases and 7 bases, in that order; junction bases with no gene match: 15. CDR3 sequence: CASSPDGRGQGGEKLFF. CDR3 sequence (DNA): TGCGCCAGCAGCCCCGACGGCCGAGGACAGGGCGGTGAAAAACTGTTTTTT.

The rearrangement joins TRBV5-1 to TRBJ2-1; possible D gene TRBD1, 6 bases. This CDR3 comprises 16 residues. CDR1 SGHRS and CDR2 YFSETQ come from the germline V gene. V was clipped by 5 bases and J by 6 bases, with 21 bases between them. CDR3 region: CASRRGSERGTNEQFF. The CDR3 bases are TGCGCCAGCAGGAGGGGAAGCGAGAGGGGGACCAATGAGCAGTTCTTC.

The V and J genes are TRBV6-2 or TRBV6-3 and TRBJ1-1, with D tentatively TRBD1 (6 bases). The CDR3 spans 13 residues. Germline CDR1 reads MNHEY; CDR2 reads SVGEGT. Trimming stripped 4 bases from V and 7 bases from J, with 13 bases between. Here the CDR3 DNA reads TGTGCCAGCAGTTCCAACCGGGACATTGAAGCTTTCTTT. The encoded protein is CASSSNRDIEAFF.

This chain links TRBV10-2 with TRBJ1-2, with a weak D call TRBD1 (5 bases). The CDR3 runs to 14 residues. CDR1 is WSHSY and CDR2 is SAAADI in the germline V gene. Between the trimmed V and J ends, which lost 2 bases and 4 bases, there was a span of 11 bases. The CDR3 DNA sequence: TGCGCCAGCAGTGAGAAAGGGGCCCTCTATGGCTACACCTTC. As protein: CASSEKGALYGYTF.

CDR3 region: CASSPRTANTGELFF. CDR3 sequence (DNA): TGCGCCAGCAGCCCGAGGACAGCGAACACCGGGGAGCTGTTTTTT. This chain connects TRBV5-1 to TRBJ2-2; D may be TRBD1 (6 bases). Germline CDR1 and CDR2: SGHRS and YFSETQ. The CDR3 contains 15 residues. Trimming took off 4 bases at V and 0 bases at J, with 10 bases between the two ends.

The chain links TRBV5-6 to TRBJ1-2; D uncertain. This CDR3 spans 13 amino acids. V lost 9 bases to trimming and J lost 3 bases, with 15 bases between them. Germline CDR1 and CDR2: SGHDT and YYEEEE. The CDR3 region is CATGGGSDYGYTF. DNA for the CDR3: TGTGCCACCGGCGGCGGCAGTGACTATGGCTACACCTTC.

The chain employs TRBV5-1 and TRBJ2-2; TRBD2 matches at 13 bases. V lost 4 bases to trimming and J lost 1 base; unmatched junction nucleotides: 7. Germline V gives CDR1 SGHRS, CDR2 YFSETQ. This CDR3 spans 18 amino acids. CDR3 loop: CASSRTSGGALNTGELFF. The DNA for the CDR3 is TGCGCCAGCAGCCGAACTAGCGGGGGGGCCCTGAACACCGGGGAGCTGTTTTTT.

CDR3 protein: CASSLKGTSGPSSYEQYV. CDR3 nucleotide sequence: TGTGCCAGCAGTTTAAAGGGGACTAGCGGGCCGAGCTCCTACGAGCAGTACGTC. This chain uses TRBV27 with TRBJ2-7; 12 bases are shared with TRBD2. The V segment lost 2 bases and the J segment 0 bases; nucleotides outside the gene matches: 8. The length of the CDR3 is 18 residues. Germline V gene sequence: CDR1 MNHEY, CDR2 SMNVEV (reference sequence).

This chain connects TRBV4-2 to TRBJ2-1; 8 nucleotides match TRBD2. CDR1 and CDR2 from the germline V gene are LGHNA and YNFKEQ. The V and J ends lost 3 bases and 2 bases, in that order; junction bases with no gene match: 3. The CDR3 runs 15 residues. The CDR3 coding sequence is TGTGCCAGCAGCCAGGGACTAGTCACCTACAATGAGCAGTTCTTC. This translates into CASSQGLVTYNEQFF.

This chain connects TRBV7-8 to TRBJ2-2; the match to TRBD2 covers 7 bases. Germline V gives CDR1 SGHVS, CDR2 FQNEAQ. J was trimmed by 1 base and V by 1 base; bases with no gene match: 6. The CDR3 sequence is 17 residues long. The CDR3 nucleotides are TGTGCCAGCAGCTTAGATGGTCTAGCGGAGAACACCGGGGAGCTGTTTTTT. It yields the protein CASSLDGLAENTGELFF.

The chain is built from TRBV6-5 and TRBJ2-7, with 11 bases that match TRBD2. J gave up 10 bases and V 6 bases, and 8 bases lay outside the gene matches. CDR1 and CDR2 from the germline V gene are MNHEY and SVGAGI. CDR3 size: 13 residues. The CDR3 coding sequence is TGTGCCAGCAGAGCGGGGACTAGCGGAAGCCAGTACTTC. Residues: CASRAGTSGSQYF.

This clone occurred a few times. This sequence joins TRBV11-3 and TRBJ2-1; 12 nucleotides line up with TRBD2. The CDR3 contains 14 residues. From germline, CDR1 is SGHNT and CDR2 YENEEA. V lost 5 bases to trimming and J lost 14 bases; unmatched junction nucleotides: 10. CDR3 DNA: TGTGCCAGCAGCCCTCGCCTAGCGGGAGGGCCAGAGTTCTTC. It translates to CASSPRLAGGPEFF.

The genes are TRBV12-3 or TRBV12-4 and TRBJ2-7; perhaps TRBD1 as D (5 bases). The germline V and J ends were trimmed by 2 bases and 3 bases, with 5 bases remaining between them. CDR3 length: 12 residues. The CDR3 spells CASSLQGYEQYF. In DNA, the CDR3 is TGTGCCAGCAGTTTACAGGGCTACGAGCAGTACTTC.

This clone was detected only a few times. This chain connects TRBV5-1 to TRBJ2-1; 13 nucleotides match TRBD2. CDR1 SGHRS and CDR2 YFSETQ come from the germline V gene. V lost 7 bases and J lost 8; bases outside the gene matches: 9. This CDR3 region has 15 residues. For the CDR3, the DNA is TGCGCCAGCCGGCCCGGGACTAGCGGGAACTATGAGCAGTTCTTC. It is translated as CASRPGTSGNYEQFF.

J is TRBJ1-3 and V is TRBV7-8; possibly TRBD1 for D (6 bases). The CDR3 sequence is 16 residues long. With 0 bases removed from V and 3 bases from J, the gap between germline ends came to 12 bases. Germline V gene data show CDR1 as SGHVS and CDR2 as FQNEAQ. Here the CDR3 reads CASSLAGGLGGNTIYF. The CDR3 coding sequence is TGTGCCAGCAGCTTAGCCGGGGGGCTGGGTGGAAACACCATATATTTT.

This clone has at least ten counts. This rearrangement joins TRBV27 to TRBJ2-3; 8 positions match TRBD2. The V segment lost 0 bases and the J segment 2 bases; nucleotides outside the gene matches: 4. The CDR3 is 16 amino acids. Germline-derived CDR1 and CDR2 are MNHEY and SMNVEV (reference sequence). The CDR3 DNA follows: TGTGCCAGCAGTTTATCAAGCGGGAGACACACAGATACGCAGTATTTT. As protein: CASSLSSGRHTDTQYF.

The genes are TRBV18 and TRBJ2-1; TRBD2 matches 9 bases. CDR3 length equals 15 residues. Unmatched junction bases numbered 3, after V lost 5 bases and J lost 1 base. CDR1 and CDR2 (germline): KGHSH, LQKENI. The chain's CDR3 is CASSVAGVSYNEQFF. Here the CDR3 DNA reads TGTGCCAGCTCAGTAGCGGGGGTTTCCTACAATGAGCAGTTCTTC.

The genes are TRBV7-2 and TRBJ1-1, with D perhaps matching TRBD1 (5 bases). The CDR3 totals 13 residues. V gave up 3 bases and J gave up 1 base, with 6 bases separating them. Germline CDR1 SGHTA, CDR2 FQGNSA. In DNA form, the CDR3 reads TGTGCCAGCAGCTTGACAGCGAACACTGAAGCTTTCTTT. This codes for CASSLTANTEAFF.

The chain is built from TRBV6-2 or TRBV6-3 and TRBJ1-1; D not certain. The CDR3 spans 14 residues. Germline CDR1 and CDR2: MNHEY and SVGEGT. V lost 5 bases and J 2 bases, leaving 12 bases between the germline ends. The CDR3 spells CASSTASYNTEAFF. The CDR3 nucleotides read TGTGCCAGCAGTACAGCTTCCTATAACACTGAAGCTTTCTTT.

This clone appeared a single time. The DNA of the CDR3 is TGTGCCAGCAGCCCACCAGGGGGGTACTCACCCCTCCACTTT. It translates to CASSPPGGYSPLHF. The chain combines TRBV6-5 with TRBJ1-6, with 7 bases lining up with TRBD1. CDR3 size: 14 residues. The V gene's germline CDR1 is MNHEY and CDR2 SVGAGI. V dropped 6 bases and J dropped 10; count of bases not matched to a gene: 9.

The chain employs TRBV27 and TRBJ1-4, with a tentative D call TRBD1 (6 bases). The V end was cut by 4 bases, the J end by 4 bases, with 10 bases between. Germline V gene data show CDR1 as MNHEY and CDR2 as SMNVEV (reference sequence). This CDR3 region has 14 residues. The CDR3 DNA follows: TGTGCCAGCAGTTCGGACAGTCTTAATGAAAAACTGTTTTTT. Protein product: CASSSDSLNEKLFF.

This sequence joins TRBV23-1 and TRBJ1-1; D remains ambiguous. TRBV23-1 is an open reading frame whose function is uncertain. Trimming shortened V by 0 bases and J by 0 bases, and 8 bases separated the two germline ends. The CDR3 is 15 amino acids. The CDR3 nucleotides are TGCGCCAGCAGTCAATCGGGCATCTTGAACACTGAAGCTTTCTTT. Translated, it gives CASSQSGILNTEAFF.

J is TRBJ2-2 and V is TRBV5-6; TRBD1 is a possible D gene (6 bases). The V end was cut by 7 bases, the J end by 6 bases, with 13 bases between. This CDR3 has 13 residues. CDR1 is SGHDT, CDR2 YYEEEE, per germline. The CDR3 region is CASHRENAGELFF. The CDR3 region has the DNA TGTGCCAGCCACAGGGAGAATGCCGGGGAGCTGTTTTTT.

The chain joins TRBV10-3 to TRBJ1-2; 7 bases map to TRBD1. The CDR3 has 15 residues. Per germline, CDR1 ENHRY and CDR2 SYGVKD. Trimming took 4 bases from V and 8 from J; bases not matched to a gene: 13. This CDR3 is CAISASTGSLDGYTF. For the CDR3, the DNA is TGTGCCATCAGTGCGTCGACAGGGAGTCTGGACGGCTACACCTTC.

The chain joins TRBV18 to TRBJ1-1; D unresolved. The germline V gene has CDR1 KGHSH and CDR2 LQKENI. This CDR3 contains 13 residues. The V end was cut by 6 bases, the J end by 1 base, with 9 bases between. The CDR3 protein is CASSPIENTEAFF. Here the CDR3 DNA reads TGTGCCAGCTCGCCTATAGAGAACACTGAAGCTTTCTTT.